This T cell receptor (beta chain) stems from a study of T cells in Graves' hyperthyroidism and ophthalmopathy. Overall study: Before any treatment, at initial diagnosis, peripheral blood was collected. Whole-study results and caveats: Model predictions of ophthalmopathy came a median around 6.5 months before onset.

The CDR3 regions of TCR beta were amplified from RNA transcripts. When the TCR CDR3 underwent first-round RT-PCR, the HTBI primer set was used. TCRdb independently ran MiXCR on the multiplex PCR reads; one entry per CDR3 protein. The sample lists around 600,000 distinct CDR3 sequences, roughly 15% seen once, with around 3.5% in the top ten. This CDR3 contains 11 residues. From germline, CDR1 is SQVTM and CDR2 ANQGSEA. The V gene end was trimmed by 5 bases and the J gene end by 12 bases; junction bases not matched to a gene: 6. The sample holds one count of this clonotype. Its matching antigen is unknown.

The sequenced material came from blood. The TCR was taken from a woman between 40 and 55 years old with Graves' ophthalmopathy. The chain has TRBV29-1 and TRBJ1-4, with TRBD1 identical over 7 bases. CDR3 DNA: TGCAGCGTTCTAAGACAGGGAGAACTGTTTTTT. It yields the protein CSVLRQGELFF.